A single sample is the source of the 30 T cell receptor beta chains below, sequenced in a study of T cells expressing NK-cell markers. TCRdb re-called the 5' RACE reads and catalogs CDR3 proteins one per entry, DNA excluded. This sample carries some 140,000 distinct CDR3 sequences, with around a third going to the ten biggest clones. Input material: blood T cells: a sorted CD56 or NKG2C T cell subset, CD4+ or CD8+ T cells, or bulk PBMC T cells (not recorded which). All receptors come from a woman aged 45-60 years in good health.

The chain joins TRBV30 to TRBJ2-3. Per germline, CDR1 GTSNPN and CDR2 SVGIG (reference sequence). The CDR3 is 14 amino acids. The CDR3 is CAWSVYGDTDTQYF.

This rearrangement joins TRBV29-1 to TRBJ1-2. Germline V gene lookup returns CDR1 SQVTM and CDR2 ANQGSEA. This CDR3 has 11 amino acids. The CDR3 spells CSVGASYGYTF.

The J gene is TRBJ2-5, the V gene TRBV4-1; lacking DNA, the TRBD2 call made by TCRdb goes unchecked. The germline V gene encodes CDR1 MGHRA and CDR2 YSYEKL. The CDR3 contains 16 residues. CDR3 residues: CASSQTSGTYQETQYF.

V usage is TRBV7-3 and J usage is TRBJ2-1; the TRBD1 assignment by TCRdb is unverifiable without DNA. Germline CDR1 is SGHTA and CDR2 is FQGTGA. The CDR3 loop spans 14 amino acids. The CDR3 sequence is CASSFGGGNNEQFF.

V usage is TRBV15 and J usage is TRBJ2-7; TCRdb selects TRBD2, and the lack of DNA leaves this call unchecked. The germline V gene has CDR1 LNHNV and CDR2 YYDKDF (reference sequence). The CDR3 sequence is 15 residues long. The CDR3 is CATSRSGLAGDEQYF.

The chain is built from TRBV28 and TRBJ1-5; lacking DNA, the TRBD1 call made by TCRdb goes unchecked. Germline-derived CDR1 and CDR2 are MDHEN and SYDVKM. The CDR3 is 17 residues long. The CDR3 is CASSLGRQGEIHQPQHF.

CDR3 residues: CASSPPGTGISETQYF. This sequence joins TRBV3-1 and TRBJ2-5; TCRdb's D gene call, TRBD1, goes unchecked for lack of DNA. Germline V lookup: CDR1 LGHDT, CDR2 YNNKEL (reference sequence). The CDR3 totals 16 residues.

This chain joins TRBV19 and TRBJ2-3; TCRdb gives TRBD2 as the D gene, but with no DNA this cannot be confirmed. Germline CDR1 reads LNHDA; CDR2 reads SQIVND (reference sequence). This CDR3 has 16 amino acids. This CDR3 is CASSIPSSGLTDTQYF.

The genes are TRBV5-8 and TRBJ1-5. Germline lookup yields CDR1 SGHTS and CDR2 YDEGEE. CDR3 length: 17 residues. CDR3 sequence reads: CASSLLVDQTPDQPQHF.

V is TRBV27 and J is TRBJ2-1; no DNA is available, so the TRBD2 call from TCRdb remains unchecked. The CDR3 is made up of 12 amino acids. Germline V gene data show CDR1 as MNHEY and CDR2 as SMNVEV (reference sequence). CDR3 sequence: CVTSGGYNEQFF.

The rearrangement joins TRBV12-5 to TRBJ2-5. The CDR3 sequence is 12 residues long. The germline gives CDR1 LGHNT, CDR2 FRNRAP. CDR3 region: CASQDPQQTQYF.

The CDR3 is CASSLGGQLYNEQFF. The chain carries TRBV5-6 and TRBJ2-1; TCRdb outputs TRBD1, but without DNA this stays unchecked. This CDR3 is 15 amino acids long. The germline V gene has CDR1 SGHDT and CDR2 YYEEEE. Full variable domain (rest looked up from reference TRBV5-6 and TRBJ2-1): DAGVTQSPTHLIKTRGQQVTLRCSPKSGHDTVSWYQQALGQGPQFIFQYYEEEERQRGNFPDRFSGHQFPNYSSELNVNALLLGDSALYLCASSLGGQLYNEQFFGPGTRLTVL.

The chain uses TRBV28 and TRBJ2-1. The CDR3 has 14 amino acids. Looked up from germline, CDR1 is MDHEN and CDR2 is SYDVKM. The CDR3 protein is CASSFPDFSDEQFF.

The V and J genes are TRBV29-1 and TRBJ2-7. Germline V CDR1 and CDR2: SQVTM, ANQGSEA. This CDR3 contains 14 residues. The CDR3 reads CSVDPTGRSYEQYF.

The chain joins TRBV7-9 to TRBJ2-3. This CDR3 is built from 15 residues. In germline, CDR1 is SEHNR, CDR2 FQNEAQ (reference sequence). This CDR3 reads CASSPDVASTDTQYF. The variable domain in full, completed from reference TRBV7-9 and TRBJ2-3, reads DTGVSQNPRHKITKRGQNVTFRCDPISEHNRLYWYRQTLGQGPEFLTYFQNEAQLEKSRLLSDRFSAERPKGSFSTLEIQRTEQGDSAMYLCASSPDVASTDTQYFGPGTRLTVL.

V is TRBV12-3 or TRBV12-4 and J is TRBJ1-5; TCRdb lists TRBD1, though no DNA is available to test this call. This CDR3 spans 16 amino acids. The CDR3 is CASSLGDRYSNQPQHF.

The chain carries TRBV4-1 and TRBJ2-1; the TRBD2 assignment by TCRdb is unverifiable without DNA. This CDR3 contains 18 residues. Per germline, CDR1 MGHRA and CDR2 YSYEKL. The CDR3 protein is CASSPPGLAGGPYNEQFF.

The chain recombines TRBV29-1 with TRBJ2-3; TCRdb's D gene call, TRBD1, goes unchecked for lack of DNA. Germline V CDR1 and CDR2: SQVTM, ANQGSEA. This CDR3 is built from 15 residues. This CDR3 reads CSVPMTAASTDTQYF.

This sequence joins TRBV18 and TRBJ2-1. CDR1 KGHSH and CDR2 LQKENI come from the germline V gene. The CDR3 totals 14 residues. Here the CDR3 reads CASSPLDEYNEQFF.

CDR3 protein: CASSLAAGQPTDTQYF. The chain combines TRBV9 with TRBJ2-3; the TCRdb D gene call, TRBD1, has no DNA to confirm it. The CDR3 runs 16 residues. CDR1 and CDR2 (germline): SGDLS, YYNGEE.

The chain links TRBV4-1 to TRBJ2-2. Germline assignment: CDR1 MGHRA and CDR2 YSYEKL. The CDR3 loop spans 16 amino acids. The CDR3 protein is CASSPLGQANTGELFF.

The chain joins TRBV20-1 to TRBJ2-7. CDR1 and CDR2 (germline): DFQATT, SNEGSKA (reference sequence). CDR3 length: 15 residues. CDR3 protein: CSATVFGVGSYEQYF.

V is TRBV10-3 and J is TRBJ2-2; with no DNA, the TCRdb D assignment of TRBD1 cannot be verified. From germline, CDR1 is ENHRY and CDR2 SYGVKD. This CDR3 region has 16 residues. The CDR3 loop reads CAISEVSGTAFGELFF.

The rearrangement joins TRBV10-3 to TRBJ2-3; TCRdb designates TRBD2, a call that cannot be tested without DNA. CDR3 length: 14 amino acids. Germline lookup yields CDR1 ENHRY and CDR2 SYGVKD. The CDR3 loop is CANSPSIYTDTQYF.

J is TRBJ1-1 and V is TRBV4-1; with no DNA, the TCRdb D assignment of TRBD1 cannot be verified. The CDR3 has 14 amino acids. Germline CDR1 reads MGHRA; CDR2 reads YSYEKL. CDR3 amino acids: CASSQAGELTEAFF.

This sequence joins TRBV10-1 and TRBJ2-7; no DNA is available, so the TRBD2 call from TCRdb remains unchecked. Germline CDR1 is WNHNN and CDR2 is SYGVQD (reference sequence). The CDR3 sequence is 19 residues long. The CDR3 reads CASSERGRDYHPRWYEQYF.

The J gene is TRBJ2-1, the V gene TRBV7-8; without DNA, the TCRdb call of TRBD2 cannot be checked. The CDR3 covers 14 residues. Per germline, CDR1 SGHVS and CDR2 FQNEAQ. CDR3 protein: CASSVGRGYNEQFF.

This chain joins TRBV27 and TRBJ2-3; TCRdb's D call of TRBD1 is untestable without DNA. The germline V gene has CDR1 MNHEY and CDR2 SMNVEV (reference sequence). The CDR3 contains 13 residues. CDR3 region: CASSLLGANTQYF.

The CDR3 protein is CATSDRPGLAGVYEQFF. The chain uses TRBV24-1 and TRBJ2-1; TCRdb's assignment of TRBD2 cannot be checked, as there is no DNA. The CDR3 has 17 residues. The V gene's germline CDR1 is KGHDR and CDR2 SFDVKD.

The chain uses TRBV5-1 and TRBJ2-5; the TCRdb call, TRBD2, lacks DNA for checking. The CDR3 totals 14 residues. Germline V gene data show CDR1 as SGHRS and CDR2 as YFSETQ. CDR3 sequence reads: CASRLAEPQETQYF.